This T cell receptor beta chain was retrieved from a study of early T cells in non-severe SARS-CoV-2 infection. The wider study: The authors sequenced bulk RNA from unsorted whole blood, leaving chains unpaired. Study results and caveats: A preference for anti-spike CD8 responses marked VDJdb matching, which missed private and CD4 specificities.

The library protocol tagged individual cDNA molecules with unique molecular identifiers. From the 5' RACE reads, TCRdb called clonotypes with MiXCR, one entry per CDR3 protein. The table lists under 85,000 distinct CDR3 sequences, roughly 12% of them singletons. The table lists this clonotype with many counts. Its antigen is as yet unknown. The sample taken for sequencing was whole blood. The source of this sequence is an adult who was a healthcare worker with PCR-confirmed SARS-CoV-2 infection or an uninfected control (not recorded which).

The CDR3 reads CASSFQGVGNTIYF. The DNA of the CDR3 is TGTGCCAGCAGTTTTCAAGGGGTTGGAAACACCATATATTTT. The gene calls are TRBV12-3 or TRBV12-4 and TRBJ1-3, with a possible D match to TRBD1 (5 bases). This CDR3 region has 14 residues. V was trimmed by 3 bases and J by 3 bases, leaving 9 bases between them.